The rows below give T cell receptor beta chains drawn from one sample of a study of CD4 T cells in relation to SARS-CoV-2 and coronaviruses. Using immunoSEQ multiplex PCR, the repertoire was profiled, and TCRdb retains in-frame clones only, with some absent. The sample includes roughly 30,000 clones, around 79% of them seen just once. Their specific antigens are unknown. Sequencing input: CD4+ T cells from PBMCs, cultured in vitro. The receptor set was obtained from a human donor in good health. Both conserved end residues are part of each CDR3. D genes are given only for firm matches. Size is omitted from some rows. Given values are once, few, many or a class for expanded clones.

clone_size | j_call | d_call | v_call | cdr3_nt | cdr3_aa
- | TRBJ1-1 | - | TRBV7-9 | TGTGCCAGCAGCCCCTTCGGGTTGGGGCCGGGAATGAACACTGAAGCTTTCTTT | CASSPFGLGPGMNTEAFF
- | TRBJ1-3 | TRBD1 | TRBV4-3 | TGCGCCAGCAGCACGGGACAGACCAACTCTGGAAACACCATATATTTT | CASSTGQTNSGNTIYF
- | TRBJ2-1 | TRBD2 | TRBV25-1 | TGTGCCAGCAGTCCCGCAGCGGGAGGGCGCAATGAGCAGTTCTTC | CASSPAAGGRNEQFF
- | TRBJ2-3 | - | TRBV2 | TGTGCCAGCAGTGAAGTTTCCACAGATACGCAGTATTTT | CASSEVSTDTQYF
- | TRBJ1-2 | - | TRBV30 | TGTGCCTGGGGCCCCTTGGGGGGTGGCTACACCTTC | CAWGPLGGGYTF
- | TRBJ1-1 | TRBD1 | TRBV13 | TGTGCCAGCAGCTCTTCGGACAGGTTGCATGAAGCTTTCTTT | CASSSSDRLHEAFF
- | TRBJ1-5 | - | TRBV2 | TGTGCCAGCAGTGTCGATAGAGGCAATCAGCCCCAGCATTTT | CASSVDRGNQPQHF
- | TRBJ2-1 | TRBD1 | TRBV18 | TGTGCCAGCTCACCTCGGACAGGGGGATACAATGAGCAGTTCTTC | CASSPRTGGYNEQFF
- | TRBJ2-2 | TRBD2 | TRBV5-1 | TGCGCCAGCAGTTCCGGACTAGCGGGAGAATACGGGGAGCTGTTTTTT | CASSSGLAGEYGELFF
- | TRBJ1-2 | - | TRBV19 | TGTGCCAGTAGGGGCTCGGGGGTCTCGAGCCCTAACTATGGCTACACCTTC | CASRGSGVSSPNYGYTF
- | TRBJ2-2 | TRBD1 | TRBV6-4 | TGTGCCAGCAGCCCGAAAGGGGACAGTCGCACCGGGGAGCTGTTTTTT | CASSPKGDSRTGELFF
- | TRBJ2-5 | TRBD1 | TRBV6-6 | TGTGCCAGCAGGAAGGGGGCGCTTGGCGAGACCCAGTACTTC | CASRKGALGETQYF
few | TRBJ1-1 | - | TRBV10-3 | TGTGCCATAGGGGAGGGACGGAGAAACACTGAAGCTTTCTTT | CAIGEGRRNTEAFF
- | TRBJ1-6 | TRBD1 | TRBV18 | TGTGCCAGCTCACCAGGGACAGCTGATAATTCACCCCTCCACTTT | CASSPGTADNSPLHF